This paragraph covers one TCR beta chain sequence. This sample is part of a study of blood T cell repertoires in COVID-19. Participants were placed into cohorts based on the clinical history they reported. Exposed study participants had met a COVID-19 case within 2 weeks before entry. How the authors handled the data: The assay estimated nucleated cells by amplifying reference gene primers. The method was immunoSEQ multiplex PCR; TCRdb's version includes in-frame clones alone and lacks a portion of them. V, J and clone size derive from that table, while D and trimming were established from the DNA sequence. Here the sample spans 280,000 or so clones, about 90% being singletons. The CDR3 totals 10 residues. The germline V gene encodes CDR1 DFQATT and CDR2 SNEGSKA (reference sequence). Trimming cost V 4 bases and J 9 bases, with 7 bases left between them.

Material: PBMCs or T cells enriched from blood (not recorded which). The sequence was obtained from a woman in her 50s who had been exposed to COVID-19. The chain links TRBV20-1 to TRBJ1-3; D call uncertain. CDR3 nucleotides: TGCAGTGCTACCCCCGGCACCATATATTTT. Residues: CSATPGTIYF.